Given below is one TCR beta chain in context. What it binds is unknown. Germline-derived CDR1 and CDR2 are SGHVS and FNYEAQ. CDR3 size: 18 residues. J gave up 0 bases and V 3 bases, and 6 bases lay outside the gene matches. This sample is part of a study of T cell responses to AZD1222 COVID-19 vaccine. Study-level results: White British people made up most donors, females outnumbered males, and clonal diversity was possibly underestimated. Samples come after the peak T cell response, not at day 14. Spike-wide vaccine-associated CD4 TCRs dominated at 160-218 and 743-854. Baseline serostatus was positive in only a handful of AZD1222 recipients.

This table comes from immunoSEQ multiplex PCR, and its TCRdb copy is limited to in-frame clones, with some not included. This sample has around 84,000 clones, with roughly 88% found just once. The receptor was isolated from an adult who received the AZD1222 COVID-19 vaccine. The rearrangement links TRBV7-6 to TRBJ2-1; 12 bases agree with TRBD2. The sample in question was peripheral blood, obtained 28 days after the second AZD1222 dose. CDR3 sequence reads: CASSLELAGGSSYNEQFF. The CDR3 coding sequence is TGTGCCAGCAGCTTGGAACTAGCGGGGGGCAGCTCCTACAATGAGCAGTTCTTC.